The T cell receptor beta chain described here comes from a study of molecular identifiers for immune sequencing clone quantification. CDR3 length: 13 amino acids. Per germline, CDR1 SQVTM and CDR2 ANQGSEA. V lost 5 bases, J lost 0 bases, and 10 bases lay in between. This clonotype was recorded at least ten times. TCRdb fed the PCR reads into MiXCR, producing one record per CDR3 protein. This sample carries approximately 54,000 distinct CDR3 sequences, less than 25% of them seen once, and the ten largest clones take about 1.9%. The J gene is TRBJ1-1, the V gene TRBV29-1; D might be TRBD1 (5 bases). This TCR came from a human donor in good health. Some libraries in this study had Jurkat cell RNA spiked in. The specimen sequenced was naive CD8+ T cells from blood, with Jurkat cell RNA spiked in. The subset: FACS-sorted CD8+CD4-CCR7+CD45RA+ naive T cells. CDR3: CSVTTEMNTEAFF. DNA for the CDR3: TGCAGCGTTACGACAGAGATGAACACTGAAGCTTTCTTT. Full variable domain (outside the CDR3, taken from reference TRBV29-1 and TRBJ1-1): SAVISQKPSRDICQRGTSLTIQCQVDSQVTMMFWYRQQPGQSLTLIATANQGSEATYESGFVIDKFPISRPNLTFSTLTVSNMSPEDSSIYLCSVTTEMNTEAFFGQGTRLTVV.